This TCR beta chain was identified during a study of blood T cell repertoires in COVID-19. Data came from immunoSEQ multiplex PCR; TCRdb stores just in-frame clones and leaves some out. This table holds approximately 58,000 clones, about 93% found once. The sequencing sample was made of peripheral blood. The origin of this receptor is a woman older than 75 with active COVID-19.

CDR3 nucleotides: TGTGCCAGCAGCCAGGGACTAGCGGGGGATCCCACAGATACGCAGTATTTT. Encoded protein: CASSQGLAGDPTDTQYF. The V gene is TRBV3-1 (or the pseudogene TRBV3-2), the J gene TRBJ2-3; 14 bases fit TRBD2. Per the germline V gene, CDR1 is LGHDT and CDR2 is YNNKEL (reference sequence). CDR3 size: 17 residues. J gave up 2 bases and V 3 bases, and 4 bases lay outside the gene matches.